The 11 T cell receptor beta chains below were found in one sample sequenced in a study of T-cell memory formation after mild COVID-19. In TCRdb, the 5' RACE reads were re-called with MiXCR into one record per CDR3 protein. Of under 350,000 distinct CDR3 sequences listed, about a sixth are singletons. Sequenced: PBMCs or a T cell subset sorted from them (not recorded which). The receptors here all came from a man between 18 and 29 years old who had mild COVID-19 (a few samples of this study predate the infection). Cell type and time point are not known.

A few counts support this clonotype. The V and J genes are TRBV11-2 and TRBJ2-7; tentatively, D is TRBD1 or TRBD2 (5 bases each). V shed 1 base and J shed 6 bases, with 10 bases lying between them. This CDR3 contains 13 residues. The V gene's germline CDR1 is SGHAT and CDR2 FQNNGV. CDR3 in amino acids: CASSLGSGLEQYV. The CDR3 DNA follows: TGTGCCAGCAGCTTAGGATCGGGGCTCGAGCAGTACGTC.

The table lists this clonotype with a few counts. The J gene is TRBJ2-7, the V gene TRBV29-1, with D perhaps matching TRBD1 (6 bases). CDR1 is SQVTM and CDR2 is ANQGSEA in the germline V gene. The V and J ends lost 4 bases and 2 bases respectively, with 12 bases between them. The CDR3 runs 13 residues. The CDR3 protein is CSVAPGQTYEQYF. The CDR3, as DNA: TGCAGCGTTGCTCCCGGACAGACCTACGAGCAGTACTTC.

The rearrangement uses TRBV7-9 and TRBJ2-1; 11 nucleotides align to TRBD2. This CDR3 region has 18 residues. With V trimmed by 5 bases and J by 8 bases, 17 bases remained unmatched. In germline, CDR1 is SEHNR, CDR2 FQNEAQ (reference sequence). CDR3 DNA: TGTGCCAGCAGCCAAATTAATGATCCTAGCGGGGGGAGACATGAGCAGTTCTTC. Translating gives CASSQINDPSGGRHEQFF. The full variable domain, with the rest looked up from reference TRBV7-9 and TRBJ2-1, is DTGVSQNPRHKITKRGQNVTFRCDPISEHNRLYWYRQTLGQGPEFLTYFQNEAQLEKSRLLSDRFSAERPKGSFSTLEIQRTEQGDSAMYLCASSQINDPSGGRHEQFFGPGTRLTVL.

This clonotype showed up just a few times. This chain links TRBV3-1 with TRBJ1-2; D gene uncertain. The CDR3 is 17 amino acids. Germline CDR1 reads LGHDT; CDR2 reads YNNKEL (reference sequence). V lost 1 base to trimming and J lost 7 bases, with 22 bases between them. CDR3 sequence: CASSQVGRRIHRVGYTF. Here the CDR3 DNA reads TGTGCCAGCAGCCAAGTCGGGAGACGGATCCATCGGGTTGGCTACACCTTC.

The gene calls are TRBV7-9 and TRBJ1-3, with unresolved D. Trimming pared 5 bases from V and 3 bases from J, leaving 2 bases between. Germline V lookup: CDR1 SEHNR, CDR2 FQNEAQ (reference sequence). This CDR3 contains 11 residues. CDR3 amino acids: CASSNGNTIYF. DNA for the CDR3: TGTGCCAGCAGCAATGGAAACACCATATATTTT.

On this clonotype itself: One end of the junction is discordant with germline, which a read error may explain. The rearrangement joins TRBV28 to TRBJ2-1; 8 bases align to TRBD2. CDR3 length: 16 residues. Germline assignment: CDR1 MDHEN and CDR2 SYDVKM. CDR3 residues: CASSPETGGARNKQFF. The CDR3 DNA is TGTGCCAGCAGTCCCGAAACGGGGGGGGCGCGCAATAAGCAGTTCTTC.

The rearrangement links TRBV5-1 to TRBJ2-2; TRBD1 or TRBD2 may be the D gene (5 bases each). This CDR3 comprises 15 residues. Germline CDR1 reads SGHRS; CDR2 reads YFSETQ. V was cut by 5 bases and J by 0 bases, with 11 bases left in between. The CDR3 DNA sequence: TGCGCCAGCAGACCGGGACCGCCGAACACCGGGGAGCTGTTTTTT. Protein: CASRPGPPNTGELFF. Using reference TRBV5-1 and TRBJ2-2 for the parts outside the CDR3, the full variable domain is KAGVTQTPRYLIKTRGQQVTLSCSPISGHRSVSWYQQTPGQGLQFLFEYFSETQRNKGNFPGRFSGRQFSNSRSEMNVSTLELGDSALYLCASRPGPPNTGELFFGEGSRLTVL.

The chain has TRBV9 and TRBJ1-5, with unresolved D. Trimming removed 0 bases at V and 9 bases at J, with 13 bases between. The length of the CDR3 is 14 residues. Germline CDR1 is SGDLS and CDR2 is YYNGEE. CDR3 nucleotide sequence: TGTGCCAGCAGCGTAGGCGACGGACTTGGGCCCCAGCATTTT. Translated: CASSVGDGLGPQHF.

This clonotype came up a few times. The chain links TRBV7-6 to TRBJ2-5, with D hard to call. V gave up 4 bases and J gave up 8 bases, with 11 bases separating them. CDR3 length equals 12 residues. Germline lookup yields CDR1 SGHVS and CDR2 FNYEAQ. CDR3 amino acids: CASSYAERTQYF. CDR3 sequence (DNA): TGTGCCAGCAGCTACGCCGAAAGAACCCAGTACTTC.

This clonotype has only a few counts. The rearrangement uses TRBV9 and TRBJ1-2, with a possible D match to TRBD1 (6 bases). V lost 5 bases and J 3 bases, leaving 20 bases between the germline ends. Germline CDR1 is SGDLS and CDR2 is YYNGEE. The CDR3 totals 16 residues. Here the CDR3 DNA reads TGTGCCAGCAGGGGGGCAGGGAGGTTGGTCGACTATGGCTACACCTTC. Protein product: CASRGAGRLVDYGYTF.

This clonotype was counted at least ten times. The chain combines TRBV6-6 with TRBJ2-5, with D unresolved. This CDR3 comprises 12 residues. Trimming left V 4 bases short and J 1 base short, with 4 bases between. CDR1 and CDR2 from the germline V gene are MNHNY and SVGAGI (reference sequence). CDR3 in amino acids: CASSWIQETQYF. In nucleotides, the CDR3 is TGTGCCAGCAGTTGGATCCAAGAGACCCAGTACTTC.